This T cell receptor delta chain derives from a study of gamma-delta T cells after stem cell transplantation. V dropped 1 base and J dropped 0; count of bases not matched to a gene: 10. CDR1 is GEAIGNYY and CDR2 is EKD in the germline V gene. The CDR3 is made up of 17 amino acids. This clone was counted at least ten times. TCRdb redid clone calling on the RT-PCR reads using CATT. The sample lists some 10,000 delta-chain clones, over 1% occurring once. Sequencing input: gamma-delta T cells. The rearrangement joins TRDV2 to TRDJ1, with TRDD3 matching 7 bases. The TCR was taken from a human donor. It is not recorded whose cells these are; they may come from a transplant donor. The CDR3 protein is CACDTIGGTSYTDKLIF. In DNA form, the CDR3 reads TGTGCCTGTGACACGATTGGGGGAACTTCGTACACCGATAAACTCATCTTT.